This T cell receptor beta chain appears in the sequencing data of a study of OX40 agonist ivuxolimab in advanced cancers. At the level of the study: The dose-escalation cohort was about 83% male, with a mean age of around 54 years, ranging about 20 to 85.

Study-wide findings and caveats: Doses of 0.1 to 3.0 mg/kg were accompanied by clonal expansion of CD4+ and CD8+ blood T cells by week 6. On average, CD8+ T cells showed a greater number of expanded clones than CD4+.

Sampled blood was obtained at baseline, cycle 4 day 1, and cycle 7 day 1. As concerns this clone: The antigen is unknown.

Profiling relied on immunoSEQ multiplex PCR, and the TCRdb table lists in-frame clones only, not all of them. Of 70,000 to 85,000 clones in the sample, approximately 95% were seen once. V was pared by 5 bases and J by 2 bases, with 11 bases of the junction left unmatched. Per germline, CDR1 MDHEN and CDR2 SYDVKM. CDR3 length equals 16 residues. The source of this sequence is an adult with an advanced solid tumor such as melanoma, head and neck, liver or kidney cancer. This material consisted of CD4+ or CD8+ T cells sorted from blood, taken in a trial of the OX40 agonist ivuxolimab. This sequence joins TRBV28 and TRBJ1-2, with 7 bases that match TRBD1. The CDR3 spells CASSTFTGEVNYGYTF. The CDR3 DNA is TGTGCCAGCAGTACCTTTACAGGGGAAGTGAACTATGGCTACACCTTC.